This TCR beta chain was identified in a study of shared clonotypes between healthy human individuals. Overall study: Three plates each covered CD4 naive and memory; CD8 naive two, CD8 memory one.

V was trimmed by 3 bases and J by 1 base, leaving 17 bases between them. In germline, CDR1 is SGDLS, CDR2 YYNGEE. The CDR3 contains 16 residues. Findings and limits, study-wide: The study found lower generation probabilities in non-shared clonotypes than in those shared by all four donors.

An even split of each subset's genomic DNA across several immunoSEQ plates was performed. Per the original methods: Junction-only sequences without quality scores were provided by ImmunoSEQ, so filtering was different. Sequencing used immunoSEQ multiplex PCR; TCRdb keeps in-frame clones, though not all of them. The DNA was the basis for D and trimming; V, J and clone size are from that table. The sample records roughly 2,000,000 clones, 90% to 95% being singletons. Naive-designated CD8 cells lacked CD45RO, were positively enriched for CCR7, and omitted terminally differentiated effector memory CD45RA+ cells. A note on this clone: Its antigen is unknown.

This TCR derives from a man in his late teens or twenties in good health. Some clones in this sample may be carry-over from other donors' samples. V and J are TRBV9 and TRBJ2-7; perhaps D is TRBD1 or TRBD2 (7 bases each). The sequenced sample was naive CD8+ T cells from PBMCs. CDR3 sequence (DNA): TGTGCCAGCAGCGGCGGGGGAGGGACAGCATCCTACGAGCAGTACTTC. Its translation: CASSGGGGTASYEQYF.